Following are 16 T cell receptor beta chains from one sample sequenced in a study of cytomegalovirus exposure and HLA in healthy donors. PCR involved 60 Vbeta and 13 Jbeta primers. Sequenced by immunoSEQ multiplex PCR; TCRdb stores in-frame clones only, minus some. Of under 130,000 clones in the sample, roughly two thirds were seen once. Material for sequencing was PBMCs. The receptors were sampled from a man aged 25-45 years in good health and CMV-seronegative.

The genes are TRBV30 and TRBJ2-7; a weak D match, TRBD1 (6 bases). V dropped 4 bases and J dropped 0 bases, with 10 bases sitting between them. The CDR3 runs to 13 residues. Germline CDR1 is GTSNPN and CDR2 is SVGIG (reference sequence). The CDR3 DNA is TGTGCCTGGAAAGACAGGAGCTCCTACGAGCAGTACTTC. Protein product: CAWKDRSSYEQYF.

The DNA for the CDR3 is TGTGCCAGCAGCTCCGGGACACGCTCCTACGAGCAGTACTTC. As protein: CASSSGTRSYEQYF. V is TRBV5-6 and J is TRBJ2-7; tentative D call: TRBD1 (6 bases). Per germline, CDR1 SGHDT and CDR2 YYEEEE. This CDR3 region has 14 residues. Trimming removed 3 bases at V and 0 bases at J, with 10 bases between.

This chain uses TRBV18 with TRBJ1-2; D gene ambiguous. The CDR3 contains 12 residues. Germline V CDR1 and CDR2: KGHSH, LQKENI. V lost 3 bases to trimming and J lost 4 bases, with 6 bases between them. CDR3 in amino acids: CASSPRRYGYTF. CDR3 DNA: TGTGCCAGCTCACCCAGGCGCTATGGCTACACCTTC.

V is TRBV19 and J is TRBJ2-3; 10 nucleotides match TRBD2. Trimming removed 10 bases from V and 5 bases from J; junction bases left unmatched: 12. CDR1 LNHDA and CDR2 SQIVND come from the germline V gene (reference sequence). The CDR3 contains 15 residues. In DNA, the CDR3 is TGTGCCACTTCCCCTAGCGGGAGTTTCCGAGATACGCAGTATTTT. Its protein product is CATSPSGSFRDTQYF.

V usage is TRBV2 and J usage is TRBJ1-2; maybe TRBD1 (6 bases). Germline CDR1 is SNHLY and CDR2 is FYNNEI. The CDR3 totals 14 residues. V lost 5 bases and J lost 1, with 11 bases in between. In nucleotides, the CDR3 is TGTGCCAGCAGTACGCTCAGGGGTAACTATGGCTACACCTTC. Translation gives CASSTLRGNYGYTF.

V and J are TRBV18 and TRBJ1-3; D is undetermined. V lost 2 bases and J 2 bases, leaving 10 bases between the germline ends. Germline CDR1 is KGHSH and CDR2 is LQKENI. The CDR3 is made up of 15 amino acids. The CDR3 spells CASSPEGLAGNTIYF. Here the CDR3 DNA reads TGTGCCAGCTCACCAGAGGGTTTGGCTGGAAACACCATATATTTT.

This sequence joins TRBV5-4 and TRBJ2-1; 8 nucleotides align to TRBD2. Germline CDR1 and CDR2: SGHNT and YYREEE (reference sequence). The junction had 8 bases not matched to a gene; V was cut back by 5 bases and J by 4 bases. This CDR3 comprises 15 residues. The CDR3 nucleotides are TGTGCCAGCAGTAGTCGGGAGGGGGTTTACAATGAGCAGTTCTTC. It is translated as CASSSREGVYNEQFF.

The CDR3, as DNA: TGTGCCAGCAGCTCACCGGGACTACCATCCTACAATGAGCAGTTCTTC. Protein: CASSSPGLPSYNEQFF. The chain joins TRBV7-2 to TRBJ2-1, with 7 nucleotides matching TRBD2. This CDR3 is built from 16 residues. Germline CDR1 and CDR2: SGHTA and FQGNSA. The V and J ends lost 4 bases and 1 base, in that order; junction bases with no gene match: 7.

The chain couples TRBV18 to TRBJ2-1; D remains ambiguous. The CDR3 sequence is 13 residues long. V dropped 0 bases and J dropped 7 bases, with 7 bases sitting between them. Germline V gene lookup returns CDR1 KGHSH and CDR2 LQKENI. The CDR3 reads CASSPPSRNEQFF. Written as DNA, the CDR3 is TGTGCCAGCTCACCACCATCGAGGAATGAGCAGTTCTTC. Combining the CDR3 with reference TRBV18 and TRBJ2-1 gives the whole variable domain NAGVMQNPRHLVRRRGQEARLRCSPMKGHSHVYWYRQLPEEGLKFMVYLQKENIIDESGMPKERFSAEFPKEGPSILRIQQVVRGDSAAYFCASSPPSRNEQFFGPGTRLTVL.

The genes are TRBV2 and TRBJ1-1; TRBD1 agrees at 11 bases. V dropped 7 bases and J dropped 4; count of bases not matched to a gene: 5. Germline V gives CDR1 SNHLY, CDR2 FYNNEI. This CDR3 has 14 residues. Written as DNA, the CDR3 is TGTGCCAGCACCCCGGACAGGGGGCGCACTGAAGCTTTCTTT. It encodes CASTPDRGRTEAFF.

This sequence joins TRBV18 and TRBJ2-7; 11 bases match TRBD2. V shed 2 bases and J 3 bases; nucleotides not matched to a gene: 0. The CDR3 spans 14 residues. Germline V gene sequence: CDR1 KGHSH, CDR2 LQKENI. CDR3 amino acids: CASSPTSGSYEQYF. The DNA for the CDR3 is TGTGCCAGCTCACCAACTAGCGGGAGCTACGAGCAGTACTTC.

Regarding this clone: The junction departs from germline at one end; a sequencing error may be responsible. The rearrangement joins TRBV7-9 to TRBJ1-2; D is unclear. This CDR3 spans 11 amino acids. CDR1 SEHNR and CDR2 FQNEAQ come from the germline V gene (reference sequence). The CDR3 coding sequence is TGTTCCAGCAGCTTAATGCGGGGCTACACCTTC. It translates to CSSSLMRGYTF.

V gene TRBV5-5 combines with J gene TRBJ1-6; D is unresolved. This CDR3 is 12 amino acids long. Germline CDR1 is SGHKS and CDR2 is YYEKEE (reference sequence). Trimming pared 3 bases from V and 14 bases from J, leaving 12 bases between. CDR3 in amino acids: CASSSVSKTLHF. In nucleotides, the CDR3 is TGTGCCAGCAGCTCCGTGAGTAAGACCCTCCACTTT.

This clone occurred once. The gene calls are TRBV5-1 and TRBJ1-2; TRBD1 agrees at 8 bases. CDR1 is SGHRS, CDR2 YFSETQ, per germline. V gave up 0 bases and J gave up 8 bases; unmatched junction bases: 6. The CDR3 loop spans 14 amino acids. CDR3 loop: CASSLAATGAGYTF. CDR3 nucleotide sequence: TGCGCCAGCAGCTTGGCCGCGACAGGGGCCGGCTACACCTTC.

This clone was observed a handful of times. The chain joins TRBV29-1 to TRBJ1-1, with 12 bases identical to TRBD1. The V segment lost 6 bases and the J segment 6 bases; nucleotides outside the gene matches: 11. The CDR3 is 15 amino acids. CDR1 is SQVTM, CDR2 ANQGSEA, per germline. For the CDR3, the DNA is TGCAGCGTGGGACAGGGGGCGATCGTAGAATCTGAAGCTTTCTTT. Residues: CSVGQGAIVESEAFF.

J is TRBJ1-3 and V is TRBV9, with TRBD1 identical over 7 bases. Germline loops: CDR1 SGDLS, CDR2 YYNGEE. The CDR3 has 15 residues. With V trimmed by 3 bases and J by 1 base, 4 bases remained unmatched. CDR3 in amino acids: CASSDDRASGNTIYF. The CDR3 coding sequence is TGTGCCAGCAGCGACGACAGGGCGTCTGGAAACACCATATATTTT.